This passage covers 6 T cell receptor beta chains from one sample sequenced in a study of memory CD4+ T cells and cytomegalovirus serostatus. Here immunoSEQ multiplex PCR was the method, and the copy in TCRdb shows in-frame clones only, minus some. Of 60,000 to 70,000 clones in the sample, 76% are singletons; the top ten hold roughly 4.7%. Single viable CD3+CD4+CD8-CD45RO+ cells were sorted as the memory CD4+ T cells. The sequencing sample was made of memory CD4+ T cells from blood. The receptors were sampled from an adult in good health and CMV-seropositive.

Only a few counts were recorded for this clone. J is TRBJ2-2 and V is TRBV4-2; tentative D call: TRBD1 (6 bases). V lost 4 bases to trimming and J lost 0 bases, with 12 bases between them. CDR3 length equals 16 residues. Germline V gene lookup returns CDR1 LGHNA and CDR2 YNFKEQ. CDR3 amino acids: CASSPTDSTNTGELFF. In DNA form, the CDR3 reads TGTGCCAGCAGCCCCACGGACAGCACGAACACCGGGGAGCTGTTTTTT.

The chain combines TRBV7-9 with TRBJ1-1, with a possible D match to TRBD1 (5 bases). The V and J ends lost 5 bases and 4 bases respectively, with 20 bases between them. The CDR3 has 16 amino acids. In germline, CDR1 is SEHNR, CDR2 FQNEAQ (reference sequence). CDR3 sequence: CASSPLAGSGATEAFF. In DNA form, the CDR3 reads TGTGCCAGCAGCCCCCTAGCAGGATCCGGGGCCACTGAAGCTTTCTTT.

This chain connects TRBV11-2 to TRBJ2-7; maybe TRBD1 (5 bases). CDR3 size: 16 residues. The V gene lost 1 base and the J gene lost 0 bases, with 13 bases spanning the gap. Germline V gene sequence: CDR1 SGHAT, CDR2 FQNNGV. Here the CDR3 reads CASSLGTWSSSYEQYF. CDR3 in DNA: TGTGCCAGCAGCTTAGGGACATGGTCGAGCTCCTACGAGCAGTACTTC.

This clone turned up a few times. The rearrangement joins TRBV9 to TRBJ1-2, with 7 bases fitting TRBD1. The germline V gene has CDR1 SGDLS and CDR2 YYNGEE. The CDR3 has 12 residues. J was trimmed by 5 bases and V by 10 bases; bases with no gene match: 8. Here the CDR3 reads CASRGGGYGYTF. CDR3 nucleotides: TGTGCCTCCAGGGGGGGCGGGTATGGCTACACCTTC.

This chain joins TRBV27 and TRBJ1-1; D is unresolved. This CDR3 is built from 14 residues. V lost 0 bases, J lost 2 bases, and 7 bases lay in between. Per the germline V gene, CDR1 is MNHEY and CDR2 is SMNVEV (reference sequence). For the CDR3, the DNA is TGTGCCAGCAGTTTATCTCTCATAAACACTGAAGCTTTCTTT. Translating it yields CASSLSLINTEAFF.

CDR3 nucleotides: TGCAGCGCCTCCCGAGTAGAGCGGGAGTCCGAGCAGTACTTC. This translates into CSASRVERESEQYF. This chain joins TRBV29-1 and TRBJ2-7; 8 bases match TRBD2. The germline V gene has CDR1 SQVTM and CDR2 ANQGSEA. This CDR3 has 14 residues. J lost 6 bases, V lost 7 bases, and 14 bases had no gene match.